The clone carrying this TCR beta chain has more than one count but fewer than ten. The antigen remains undetermined. These data belong to a study of early T cells in non-severe SARS-CoV-2 infection. About the study: Unsorted whole-blood RNA was sequenced in bulk, leaving chains unpaired. General observations from the study: VDJdb matching favored anti-spike CD8 responses, missing private and CD4 specificities.

V was pared by 2 bases and J by 7 bases, with 9 bases between. This CDR3 has 13 amino acids. Germline V gives CDR1 KGHSH, CDR2 LQKENI. The TCR library protocol attached unique molecular identifiers to the individual cDNA molecules. TCRdb re-analysed the 5' RACE reads in MiXCR, keeping a single row per CDR3 protein. The sample holds fewer than 85,000 distinct CDR3 sequences; approximately 15% are singletons and the top ten take roughly 2.7%. What was sequenced was whole blood. The chain couples TRBV18 to TRBJ1-5; a possible D gene is TRBD1 (5 bases). This TCR came from an adult who was a healthcare worker with PCR-confirmed SARS-CoV-2 infection or an uninfected control (not recorded which). The CDR3 DNA reads TGTGCCAGCTCACCAGGGGGTCGGCAGCCCCAGCATTTT. It codes for CASSPGGRQPQHF. Supplemented by reference TRBV18 and TRBJ1-5, the full variable domain reads NAGVMQNPRHLVRRRGQEARLRCSPMKGHSHVYWYRQLPEEGLKFMVYLQKENIIDESGMPKERFSAEFPKEGPSILRIQQVVRGDSAAYFCASSPGGRQPQHFGDGTRLSIL.